The rows below give T cell receptor beta chains drawn from one sample of a study of blood T cells in healthy people across ages. In TCRdb, the 5' RACE reads were re-called with MiXCR into one record per CDR3 protein. The table has some 1.4 million distinct CDR3 sequences, 42% seen once. Sequencing was done on a sample of blood. The origin of the receptors is a woman aged 18-29 years in good health. CDR3s include the opening cysteine and the closing phenylalanine or tryptophan. A D gene is named only where the DNA matches it firmly. Size values are once, few and many counts, or a class for expanded clones, and some rows have none.

v_call,j_call,clone_size,d_call,cdr3_aa,cdr3_nt
TRBV3-1,TRBJ1-4,.,.,CASSQDWTDATNEKLFF,TGTGCCAGCAGCCAAGATTGGACAGATGCAACTAATGAAAAACTGTTTTTT
TRBV12-3/TRBV12-4,TRBJ2-5,once,TRBD1,CASLTGETQYF,TGTGCCAGCCTGACAGGGGAGACCCAGTACTTC
TRBV6-6,TRBJ2-1,.,.,CASSYGPGPSEQFF,TGTGCCAGCAGTTACGGGCCGGGACCCAGCGAGCAGTTCTTC
TRBV7-2,TRBJ2-1,.,.,CATQLGSYNEQFF,TGTGCCACCCAGCTGGGGAGTTACAATGAGCAGTTCTTC
TRBV27,TRBJ2-5,.,.,CASSLSLRAGETQYF,TGTGCCAGCAGTTTATCTCTAAGGGCCGGGGAGACCCAGTACTTC
TRBV12-3/TRBV12-4,TRBJ2-7,few,.,CASRIAEGPYEQYF,TGTGCCAGCAGGATAGCGGAGGGACCCTACGAGCAGTACTTC
TRBV12-3/TRBV12-4,TRBJ2-3,few,.,CASIEGVSTDTQYF,TGTGCCAGCATCGAGGGGGTTAGCACAGATACGCAGTATTTT
TRBV29-1,TRBJ2-3,.,TRBD1,CSVWTGNADTQYF,TGCAGCGTATGGACAGGGAATGCAGATACGCAGTATTTT
TRBV4-1,TRBJ1-2,.,.,CASSPTVTDGYTF,TGCGCCAGCAGCCCGACAGTAACGGATGGCTACACCTTC
TRBV20-1,TRBJ2-3,.,.,CRGATDTQYF,TGCAGGGGGGCCACAGATACGCAGTATTTT
TRBV4-2,TRBJ1-1,.,.,CASSQDYSNTEAFF,TGTGCCAGCAGCCAAGATTACTCGAACACTGAAGCTTTCTTT
TRBV20-1,TRBJ1-5,.,TRBD1,CSTNQGADQPQHF,TGCAGTACCAACCAGGGGGCGGATCAGCCCCAGCATTTT
TRBV21-1,TRBJ2-7,.,.,CASSTPGQISYEQYF,TGTGCCAGCAGCACACCGGGACAAATTAGCTACGAGCAGTACTTC
TRBV11-2,TRBJ2-1,.,.,CASSLGRAKYNEQFF,TGTGCCAGCAGCTTAGGACGAGCCAAGTACAATGAGCAGTTCTTC
TRBV4-1,TRBJ1-5,.,TRBD1,CASSPTTLDREGQPQHF,TGCGCCAGCAGCCCCACCACCCTGGACAGGGAGGGTCAGCCCCAGCATTTT
TRBV5-1,TRBJ1-1,.,TRBD1,CASSHGDRELAEAFF,TGCGCCAGCAGCCACGGGGACAGGGAACTCGCTGAAGCTTTCTTT
TRBV6-6,TRBJ2-7,.,.,CASSYPGDSSYEQYF,TGTGCCAGCAGTTACCCTGGTGATAGCTCCTACGAGCAGTACTTC